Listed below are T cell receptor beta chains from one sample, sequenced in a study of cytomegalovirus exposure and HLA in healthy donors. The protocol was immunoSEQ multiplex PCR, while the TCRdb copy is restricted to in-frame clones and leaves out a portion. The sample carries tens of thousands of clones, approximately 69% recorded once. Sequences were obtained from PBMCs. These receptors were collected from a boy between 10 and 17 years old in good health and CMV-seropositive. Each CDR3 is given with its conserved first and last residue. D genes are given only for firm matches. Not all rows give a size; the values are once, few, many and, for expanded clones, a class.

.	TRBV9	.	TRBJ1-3	CASSVRTSGNTIYF	TGTGCCAGCAGCGTACGGACTTCAGGAAACACCATATATTTT
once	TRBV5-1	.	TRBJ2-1	CASSPEAGAHNEQFF	TGCGCCAGCAGCCCCGAGGCGGGGGCTCACAATGAGCAGTTCTTC
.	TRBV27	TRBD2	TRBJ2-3	CASSLSPSGRAQGTQYF	TGTGCCAGCAGTTTATCGCCCAGCGGGAGGGCGCAGGGTACGCAGTATTTT
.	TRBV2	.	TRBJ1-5	CASSESYRNQPQHF	TGTGCCAGCAGTGAATCGTACAGAAACCAGCCCCAGCATTTT
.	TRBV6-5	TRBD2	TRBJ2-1	CASSSVTSGYNEQFF	TGTGCCAGCAGTTCGGTAACTAGCGGCTACAATGAGCAGTTCTTC
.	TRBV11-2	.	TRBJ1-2	CASSLVGGYTF	TGTGCCAGCAGCTTAGTGGGCGGCTACACCTTC
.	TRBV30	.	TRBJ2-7	CAWSVRFPRTTLYYEQYF	TGTGCCTGGAGTGTACGGTTTCCCAGGACAACTCTTTACTACGAGCAGTACTTC
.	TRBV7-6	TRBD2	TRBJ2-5	CASSFTSGVRETQYF	TGTGCCAGCAGCTTTACTAGCGGGGTCCGAGAGACCCAGTACTTC
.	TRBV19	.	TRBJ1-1	CASSATGNTEAFF	TGTGCCAGTAGTGCGACAGGGAACACTGAAGCTTTCTTT
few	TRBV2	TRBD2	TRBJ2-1	CASKVAGANEQFF	TGTGCCAGCAAAGTAGCGGGAGCTAATGAGCAGTTCTTC
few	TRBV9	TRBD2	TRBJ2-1	CASSVELAGDNEQFF	TGTGCCAGCAGCGTAGAACTAGCGGGAGACAATGAGCAGTTCTTC
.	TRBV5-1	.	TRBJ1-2	CASARGEQGLAGYTF	TGCGCCAGCGCCCGGGGGGAACAGGGTCTAGCTGGCTACACCTTC
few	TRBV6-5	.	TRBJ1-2	CASSPPGYYGYTF	TGTGCCAGCAGTCCCCCAGGGTACTATGGCTACACCTTC
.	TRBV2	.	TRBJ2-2	CASSGVAPPGGELFF	TGTGCCAGCAGCGGTGTAGCCCCGCCTGGCGGGGAGCTGTTTTTT
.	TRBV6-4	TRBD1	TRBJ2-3	CASSEQGSRTDTQYF	TGTGCCAGCAGTGAACAGGGGTCACGCACAGATACGCAGTATTTT
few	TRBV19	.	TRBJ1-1	CASSIRLTEAFF	TGTGCCAGTAGTATAAGACTGACTGAAGCTTTCTTT
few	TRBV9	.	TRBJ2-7	CASSVAPPYEQYF	TGTGCCAGCAGCGTAGCTCCCCCGTACGAGCAGTACTTC
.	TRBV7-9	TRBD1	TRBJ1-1	CASSDPTGGGTEAFF	TGTGCCAGCAGCGACCCGACAGGGGGAGGAACTGAAGCTTTCTTT
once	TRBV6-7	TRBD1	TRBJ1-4	CASSCWGQGNEKLFF	TGTGCCAGCAGTTGCTGGGGACAGGGTAATGAAAAACTGTTTTTT
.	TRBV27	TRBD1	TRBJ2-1	CASNLQGASYNEQFF	TGTGCCAGCAACCTACAGGGGGCGTCCTACAATGAGCAGTTCTTC
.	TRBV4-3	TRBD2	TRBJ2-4	CASSQDGWASGSIAKNIQYF	TGCGCCAGCAGCCAAGATGGGTGGGCTAGCGGGTCAATAGCCAAAAACATTCAGTACTTC
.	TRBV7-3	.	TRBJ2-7	CASSQQSPGHNYEQYF	TGTGCCAGCAGCCAACAATCTCCGGGACACAACTACGAGCAGTACTTC
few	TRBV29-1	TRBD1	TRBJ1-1	CSADRGTNTEAFF	TGCAGCGCTGACAGGGGGACCAACACTGAAGCTTTCTTT
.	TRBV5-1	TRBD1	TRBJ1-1	CATRPQGAKNTEAFF	TGCGCCACCCGGCCACAGGGGGCCAAGAACACTGAAGCTTTCTTT
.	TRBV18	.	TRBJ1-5	CASSPEGASHQPQHF	TGTGCCAGCTCACCGGAAGGGGCGAGTCATCAGCCCCAGCATTTT
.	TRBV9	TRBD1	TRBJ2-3	CASSPRTGGTDTQYF	TGTGCCAGCAGCCCCAGGACAGGGGGCACAGATACGCAGTATTTT
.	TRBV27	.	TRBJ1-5	CASSLSWGVDQPQHF	TGTGCCAGCAGTTTATCGTGGGGGGTTGATCAGCCCCAGCATTTT
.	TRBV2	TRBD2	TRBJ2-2	CASSERAGGTGELFF	TGTGCCAGCAGTGAAAGAGCGGGGGGGACCGGGGAGCTGTTTTTT
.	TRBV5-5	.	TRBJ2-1	CASSLERLRGRHNEQFF	TGTGCCAGCAGCTTGGAAAGGTTACGGGGTCGACACAATGAGCAGTTCTTC
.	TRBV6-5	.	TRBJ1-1	CASSWDRDTVSAFF	TGTGCCAGCAGTTGGGACCGGGACACGGTCTCAGCTTTCTTT
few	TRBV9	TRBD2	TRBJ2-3	CASSEAGITDTQYF	TGTGCCAGCAGCGAAGCGGGGATCACAGATACGCAGTATTTT
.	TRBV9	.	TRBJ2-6	CASSPGGSGANVLTF	TGTGCCAGCAGCCCCGGGGGATCTGGGGCCAACGTCCTGACTTTC
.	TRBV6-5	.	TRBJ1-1	CASSLRYRGGSTEAFF	TGTGCCAGCAGTTTACGTTATAGGGGGGGGAGCACTGAAGCTTTCTTT
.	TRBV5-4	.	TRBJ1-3	CASSLRGSGNTIYF	TGTGCCAGCAGCCTCAGGGGTTCTGGAAACACCATATATTTT
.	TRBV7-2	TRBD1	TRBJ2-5	CASSPTGGSWETQYF	TGTGCCAGCAGCCCGACAGGGGGCTCGTGGGAGACCCAGTACTTC
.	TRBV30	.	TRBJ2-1	CAWSFWRASSYNEQFF	TGTGCCTGGAGTTTTTGGCGGGCGAGCTCCTACAATGAGCAGTTCTTC
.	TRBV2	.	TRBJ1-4	CASSGFRNSNEKLFF	TGTGCCAGCAGTGGGTTCAGGAACTCTAATGAAAAACTGTTTTTT
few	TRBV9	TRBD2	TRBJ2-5	CASSVAGRAASETQYF	TGTGCCAGCAGCGTAGCCGGGAGGGCCGCTAGTGAGACCCAGTACTTC
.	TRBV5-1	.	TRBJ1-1	CASTSLPDTEAFF	TGCGCCAGCACCTCTCTACCCGACACTGAAGCTTTCTTT
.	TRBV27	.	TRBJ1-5	CASTPSWDTNQPQHF	TGTGCCAGCACACCCTCCTGGGACACCAATCAGCCCCAGCATTTT
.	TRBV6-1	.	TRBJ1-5	CASSEVSPQHF	TGTGCCAGCAGTGAAGTCTCGCCCCAGCATTTT
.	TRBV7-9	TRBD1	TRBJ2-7	CASSTGQGLSYEQYF	TGTGCCAGCAGCACCGGACAGGGGCTATCCTACGAGCAGTACTTC
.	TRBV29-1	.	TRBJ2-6	CSVAQAAVSGANVLTF	TGCAGCGTTGCACAGGCTGCCGTTTCTGGGGCCAACGTCCTGACTTTC
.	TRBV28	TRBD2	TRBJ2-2	CACHSGGANTGELFF	TGTGCCTGCCATTCGGGGGGGGCGAACACCGGGGAGCTGTTTTTT
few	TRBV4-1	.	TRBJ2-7	CASSQLLRQSYYEQYF	TGCGCCAGCAGCCAACTACTAAGACAGAGTTACTACGAGCAGTACTTC
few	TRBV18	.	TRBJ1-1	CASSQQSRDTEAFF	TGTGCCAGCTCACAACAGTCGAGGGACACTGAAGCTTTCTTT
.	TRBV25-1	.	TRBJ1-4	CASSEAGFRGWGEKLFF	TGTGCCAGCAGTGAAGCCGGGTTCCGGGGGTGGGGTGAAAAACTGTTTTTT
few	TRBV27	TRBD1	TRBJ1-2	CASSFILGQNYGYTF	TGTGCCAGCAGTTTCATCCTGGGACAGAACTATGGCTACACCTTC
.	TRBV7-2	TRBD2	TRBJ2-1	CASSRTSGIVEQFF	TGTGCCAGCAGCCGGACTAGCGGGATTGTTGAGCAGTTCTTC
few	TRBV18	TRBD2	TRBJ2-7	CASSPRRTSGTHEQYF	TGTGCCAGCTCACCGCGTCGGACTAGCGGGACCCACGAGCAGTACTTC
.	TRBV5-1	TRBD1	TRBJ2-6	CASSSTGGISGANVLTF	TGCGCCAGCAGCTCCACAGGGGGGATCTCTGGGGCCAACGTCCTGACTTTC